What follows are 30 T cell receptor beta chains derived from one specimen sequenced in a study of beta chain features in type 1 diabetes. TCRB transcripts that were expressed got sequenced, as all of the isolated RNA had been reverse transcribed. The method was immunoSEQ multiplex PCR; TCRdb's version includes in-frame clones alone and lacks a portion of them. The sample gives 330,000 or so clones, 12% to 15% of which show up once; under 8.5% is in the top ten. Sequencing was done on a sample of central memory CD4+ T cells from blood. The receptors derive from a man under 40 in good health.

This chain links TRBV21-1 with TRBJ2-1. TRBV21-1 is an annotated pseudogene. The CDR3 is 17 amino acids. CDR3 coding DNA: TGTGCCAGCAGCAATCCATTAGGCTCGGGGCAATACAATGAGCAGTTCTTC. Protein: CASSNPLGSGQYNEQFF.

This clone was seen only a few times. Because the CDR3's place on the DNA is in doubt, the DNA is left out and the CDR3 is given as listed by TCRdb. V is TRBV4-3 and J is TRBJ1-4. The CDR3 totals 16 residues, both ends included. Germline CDR1 reads LGHNA; CDR2 reads YSLEER. Here the CDR3 reads CASSLTFGGTNEKLFF.

This clone was seen a few times. The J gene is TRBJ1-2, the V gene TRBV13; D not certain. This CDR3 has 13 residues. Trimming shortened V by 4 bases and J by 8 bases, and 14 bases separated the two germline ends. CDR1 is PRHDT, CDR2 FYEKMQ, per germline (reference sequence). CDR3 region: CASSSGRFAGYTF. The DNA for the CDR3 is TGTGCCAGCAGCTCCGGGCGCTTTGCCGGCTACACCTTC.

This clone was detected a few times. V gene TRBV7-7 combines with J gene TRBJ2-1; 8 bases are a match to TRBD1. The CDR3 covers 15 residues. Germline CDR1 and CDR2: SSHAT and FNYEAQ (reference sequence). The junction had 10 bases not matched to a gene; V was cut back by 5 bases and J by 7 bases. The CDR3 bases are TGTGCCAGCAGCAACGTGGGACAGGAACCAAATGAGCAGTTCTTC. As protein: CASSNVGQEPNEQFF.

The sample holds many counts of this clone. The chain recombines TRBV5-6 with TRBJ2-7, with 7 nucleotides matching TRBD1. The ends lost 4 bases at V and 3 bases at J; junction bases unmatched: 13. The CDR3 extends over 16 amino acids. Germline V lookup: CDR1 SGHDT, CDR2 YYEEEE. Written as DNA, the CDR3 is TGTGCCAGCAGCGCCGTAAAGGGGGCGGCGGTCTACGAGCAGTACTTC. As protein: CASSAVKGAAVYEQYF. Based on the CDR3 plus reference TRBV5-6 and TRBJ2-7, the full variable domain is DAGVTQSPTHLIKTRGQQVTLRCSPKSGHDTVSWYQQALGQGPQFIFQYYEEEERQRGNFPDRFSGHQFPNYSSELNVNALLLGDSALYLCASSAVKGAAVYEQYFGPGTRLTVT.

Only a few counts were recorded for this clone. V is TRBV6-1 and J is TRBJ2-7; D remains ambiguous. Germline-derived CDR1 and CDR2 are MNHNS and SASEGT. The ends were cut back, 10 bases at V and 3 bases at J, with 16 bases in the middle. This CDR3 comprises 13 residues. Here the CDR3 DNA reads TGTGCCACCATGGCGGCGGTAGGCTACGAGCAGTACTTC. It codes for CATMAAVGYEQYF.

Notes on this clone: The junction and the germline gene differ at one end; a read error may be behind it. The chain couples TRBV10-3 to TRBJ1-2; tentatively, D is TRBD1 (6 bases). Germline V gene lookup returns CDR1 ENHRY and CDR2 SYGVKD. The CDR3 sequence is 13 residues long. CDR3 loop: CVISTGRLEGYTF. The CDR3 DNA sequence: TGTGTCATCAGTACAGGGAGGTTGGAGGGCTACACCTTC.

J is TRBJ2-5 and V is TRBV6-6, with TRBD2 as a possible D gene (6 bases). The germline V gene encodes CDR1 MNHNY and CDR2 SVGAGI (reference sequence). Trimming removed 6 bases at V and 4 bases at J, with 12 bases between. This CDR3 has 13 residues. DNA of the CDR3: TGTGCCAGCAGCGGGGGTTACCGAGAGACCCAGTACTTC. Protein: CASSGGYRETQYF.

The gene calls are TRBV6-4 and TRBJ2-3, with TRBD1 as a possible D gene (6 bases). Germline V gives CDR1 MRHNA, CDR2 SNTAGT. CDR3 length: 13 amino acids. V was cut by 2 bases and J by 6 bases, with 9 bases left in between. In DNA, the CDR3 is TGTGCCAGCAGTGACCAGACAGGCGATACGCAGTATTTT. This sequence encodes CASSDQTGDTQYF.

The chain joins TRBV9 to TRBJ2-3, with D maybe TRBD2 (6 bases). V dropped 4 bases and J dropped 2 bases, with 17 bases sitting between them. Germline values: CDR1 SGDLS, CDR2 YYNGEE. The length of the CDR3 is 16 residues. CDR3 nucleotide sequence: TGTGCCAGCAGCCCCCCCGGGGGTAGCGCCACAGATACGCAGTATTTT. Protein product: CASSPPGGSATDTQYF.

Ten or more counts support this clone. The J gene is TRBJ1-1, the V gene TRBV7-2, with D unclear. In germline, CDR1 is SGHTA, CDR2 FQGNSA. V was clipped by 1 base and J by 8 bases, with 5 bases between them. The CDR3 is 11 amino acids. This CDR3 is CASSLVAEAFF. The CDR3 DNA is TGTGCCAGCAGCTTAGTGGCGGAAGCTTTCTTT.

This clone was counted only a few times. J is TRBJ2-2 and V is TRBV5-1; 7 nucleotides align to TRBD1. Germline CDR1 is SGHRS and CDR2 is YFSETQ. With V trimmed by 3 bases and J by 4 bases, 3 bases remained unmatched. This CDR3 comprises 14 residues. CDR3: CASSSDRTTGELFF. CDR3 in DNA: TGCGCCAGCAGCTCGGACAGGACCACCGGGGAGCTGTTTTTT.

The genes are TRBV2 and TRBJ2-3; no clear D. CDR1 and CDR2 (germline): SNHLY, FYNNEI. The ends were cut back, 4 bases at V and 1 base at J, with 6 bases in the middle. The CDR3 is 13 residues long. The CDR3, as DNA: TGTGCCAGCAGTGGTACAGGCACAGATACGCAGTATTTT. Protein sequence: CASSGTGTDTQYF.

In its sample, this clone was seen a few times. The chain couples TRBV2 to TRBJ2-6; 7 bases map to TRBD1. CDR1 SNHLY and CDR2 FYNNEI come from the germline V gene. The CDR3 loop spans 17 amino acids. Germline trimming cut 7 bases from V and 2 bases from J; bases unmatched to any gene: 11. CDR3: CASISDRAMAGANVLTF. CDR3 bases: TGTGCCAGCATTTCAGACAGGGCGATGGCTGGGGCCAACGTCCTGACTTTC. Looking up the rest from reference TRBV2 and TRBJ2-6 gives the full variable domain: EPEVTQTPSHQVTQMGQEVILRCVPISNHLYFYWYRQILGQKVEFLVSFYNNEISEKSEIFDDQFSVERPDGSNFTLKIRSTKLEDSAMYFCASISDRAMAGANVLTFGAGSRLTVL.

This clone showed up just a few times. The V call is TRBV10-3, the J call TRBJ1-1; D is undetermined. Germline V gene lookup returns CDR1 ENHRY and CDR2 SYGVKD. The CDR3 totals 13 residues. V was trimmed by 6 bases and J by 0 bases, leaving 8 bases between them. As DNA, the CDR3 is TGTGCCATCAGCAAGACAATGAACACTGAAGCTTTCTTT. Amino acids: CAISKTMNTEAFF.

The rearrangement links TRBV27 to TRBJ1-6; 7 bases map to TRBD1. Germline CDR1 reads MNHEY; CDR2 reads SMNVEV (reference sequence). CDR3 length: 14 residues. V lost 5 bases to trimming and J lost 10 bases; unmatched junction nucleotides: 8. CDR3 DNA: TGTGCCAGCAGTCCCCAGGGGGGAGGATCACCCCTCCACTTT. Translated, it gives CASSPQGGGSPLHF.

The V gene is TRBV2, the J gene TRBJ2-5; TRBD2 aligns across 7 bases. V shed 6 bases, J shed 3 bases, and the junction held 7 bases outside the gene matches. The length of the CDR3 is 14 residues. Germline values: CDR1 SNHLY, CDR2 FYNNEI. DNA of the CDR3: TGTGCCAGCAGGAAACTCCTAGCGGAAGAGACCCAGTACTTC. Its protein product is CASRKLLAEETQYF.

This clone has just a few counts. This sequence joins TRBV15 and TRBJ1-2; no clear D. The CDR3 consists of 14 residues. Germline V gene lookup returns CDR1 LNHNV and CDR2 YYDKDF (reference sequence). The V end was cut by 0 bases, the J end by 4 bases, with 9 bases between. CDR3 loop: CATSRDGLAYGYTF. CDR3 nucleotide sequence: TGTGCCACCAGCAGAGACGGGCTTGCCTATGGCTACACCTTC. The variable domain in full, completed from reference TRBV15 and TRBJ1-2, reads DAMVIQNPRYQVTQFGKPVTLSCSQTLNHNVMYWYQQKSSQAPKLLFHYYDKDFNNEADTPDNFQSRRPNTSFCFLDIRSPGLGDTAMYLCATSRDGLAYGYTFGSGTRLTVV.

The V gene is TRBV6-5, the J gene TRBJ2-2, with D unclear. CDR3 length: 11 residues. Germline V gene data show CDR1 as MNHEY and CDR2 as SVGAGI. CDR3 amino acids: CATANTGELFF. The DNA of the CDR3 is TGTGCGACGGCGAACACCGGGGAGCTGTTTTTT.

The V and J genes are TRBV7-2 and TRBJ2-5; tentatively, D is TRBD2 (6 bases). Trimming cost V 2 bases and J 5 bases, with 12 bases left between them. CDR3 length: 14 residues. From germline, CDR1 is SGHTA and CDR2 FQGNSA. The CDR3 reads CASSLMGGLETQYF. Written as DNA, the CDR3 is TGTGCCAGCAGCTTAATGGGGGGATTGGAGACCCAGTACTTC. Using reference TRBV7-2 and TRBJ2-5 for the parts outside the CDR3, the full variable domain is GAGVSQSPSNKVTEKGKDVELRCDPISGHTALYWYRQSLGQGLEFLIYFQGNSAPDKSGLPSDRFSAERTGGSVSTLTIQRTQQEDSAVYLCASSLMGGLETQYFGPGTRLLVL.

This clone was recorded a few times. This chain uses TRBV25-1 with TRBJ1-1; tentative D call: TRBD1 (6 bases). Germline V gene data show CDR1 as MGHDK and CDR2 as SYGVNS. V was clipped by 7 bases and J by 1 base, with 16 bases between them. CDR3 length: 15 residues. Written as DNA, the CDR3 is TGTGCCAGCACCCCCTCCAGGGGCGGGAACACTGAAGCTTTCTTT. Its translation: CASTPSRGGNTEAFF. The whole variable domain, remainder taken from reference TRBV25-1 and TRBJ1-1, is EADIYQTPRYLVIGTGKKITLECSQTMGHDKMYWYQQDPGMELHLIHYSYGVNSTEKGDLSSESTVSRIRTEHFPLTLESARPSHTSQYLCASTPSRGGNTEAFFGQGTRLTVV.

CDR3 coding DNA: TGTGCCAGCAAGGGAGGGTCTAGCTCCTATAATTCACCCCTCCACTTT. It codes for CASKGGSSSYNSPLHF. The chain uses TRBV27 and TRBJ1-6; D gene unclear. Trimming shortened V by 7 bases and J by 0 bases, and 13 bases separated the two germline ends. The CDR3 covers 16 residues. Looked up from germline, CDR1 is MNHEY and CDR2 is SMNVEV (reference sequence).

This clone came up a few times. The chain combines TRBV7-5 with TRBJ2-7. TRBV7-5 corresponds to a pseudogene. This CDR3 has 11 amino acids. The CDR3 sequence: CARSSLYEQYV. The CDR3 nucleotides are TGTGCCAGAAGCTCCCTCTACGAGCAGTACGTC.

The V call is TRBV6-5, the J call TRBJ1-2, with a weak D call TRBD1 (5 bases). Trimming removed 6 bases from V and 6 bases from J, with 8 bases in between. This CDR3 contains 11 residues. The germline V gene has CDR1 MNHEY and CDR2 SVGAGI. The CDR3 sequence: CASSVGDGYTF. In DNA form, the CDR3 reads TGTGCCAGCAGCGTAGGGGATGGCTACACCTTC.

Here the CDR3 DNA reads TGTGCCAGCAGCGCTAGACAGGGTCTCGTAAACACCATATATTTT. This codes for CASSARQGLVNTIYF. The V call is TRBV7-2, the J call TRBJ1-3, with 7 bases that match TRBD1. Looked up from germline, CDR1 is SGHTA and CDR2 is FQGNSA. The CDR3 is made up of 15 amino acids. V was clipped by 5 bases and J by 6 bases; unmatched bases: 10. Together with reference TRBV7-2 and TRBJ1-3, the CDR3 gives the full variable domain: GAGVSQSPSNKVTEKGKDVELRCDPISGHTALYWYRQSLGQGLEFLIYFQGNSAPDKSGLPSDRFSAERTGGSVSTLTIQRTQQEDSAVYLCASSARQGLVNTIYFGEGSWLTVV.

V usage is TRBV9 and J usage is TRBJ1-3; possibly TRBD1 for D (6 bases). CDR3 length equals 16 residues. V dropped 0 bases and J dropped 3 bases, with 13 bases sitting between them. The germline gives CDR1 SGDLS, CDR2 YYNGEE. The CDR3, as DNA: TGTGCCAGCAGCGTAGGCGGAGGGGGAAGTGGAAACACCATATATTTT. Protein product: CASSVGGGGSGNTIYF.

The chain uses TRBV6-1 and TRBJ1-1; 10 positions agree with TRBD1. V lost 2 bases to trimming and J lost 5 bases; unmatched junction nucleotides: 5. The CDR3 consists of 15 residues. Germline V gives CDR1 MNHNS, CDR2 SASEGT. CDR3: CASSEWGDRGTEAFF. CDR3 coding DNA: TGTGCCAGCAGTGAATGGGGGGACAGGGGAACTGAAGCTTTCTTT.

The chain is built from TRBV11-3 and TRBJ2-2; possible D gene TRBD2, 6 bases. V lost 8 bases to trimming and J lost 4 bases, with 17 bases between them. The germline gives CDR1 SGHNT, CDR2 YENEEA. The CDR3 has 15 amino acids. The CDR3 bases are TGTGCCAGCTGGCTGGGGGGTCCGGGCACCGGGGAGCTGTTTTTT. This gives the protein CASWLGGPGTGELFF. Combining the CDR3 with reference TRBV11-3 and TRBJ2-2 gives the whole variable domain EAGVVQSPRYKIIEKKQPVAFWCNPISGHNTLYWYLQNLGQGPELLIRYENEEAVDDSQLPKDRFSAERLKGVDSTLKIQPAELGDSAVYLCASWLGGPGTGELFFGEGSRLTVL.

The V and J genes are TRBV5-1 and TRBJ1-4, with TRBD1 as a possible D gene (5 bases). Germline-derived CDR1 and CDR2 are SGHRS and YFSETQ. V lost 4 bases, J lost 6 bases, and 13 bases lay in between. The CDR3 has 14 residues. CDR3 bases: TGCGCCAGCAGCGTAAGGGGAGATGATGAAAAACTGTTTTTT. Translation: CASSVRGDDEKLFF.

The CDR3 sequence is CASSLGAGRNYEQYF. The CDR3 DNA is TGTGCCAGCAGCTTAGGGGCGGGCAGGAACTACGAGCAGTACTTC. This sequence joins TRBV7-6 and TRBJ2-7; D possibly corresponds to TRBD2 (5 bases). The germline gives CDR1 SGHVS, CDR2 FNYEAQ. CDR3 length equals 15 residues. Trimming removed 1 base at V and 3 bases at J, with 13 bases between.